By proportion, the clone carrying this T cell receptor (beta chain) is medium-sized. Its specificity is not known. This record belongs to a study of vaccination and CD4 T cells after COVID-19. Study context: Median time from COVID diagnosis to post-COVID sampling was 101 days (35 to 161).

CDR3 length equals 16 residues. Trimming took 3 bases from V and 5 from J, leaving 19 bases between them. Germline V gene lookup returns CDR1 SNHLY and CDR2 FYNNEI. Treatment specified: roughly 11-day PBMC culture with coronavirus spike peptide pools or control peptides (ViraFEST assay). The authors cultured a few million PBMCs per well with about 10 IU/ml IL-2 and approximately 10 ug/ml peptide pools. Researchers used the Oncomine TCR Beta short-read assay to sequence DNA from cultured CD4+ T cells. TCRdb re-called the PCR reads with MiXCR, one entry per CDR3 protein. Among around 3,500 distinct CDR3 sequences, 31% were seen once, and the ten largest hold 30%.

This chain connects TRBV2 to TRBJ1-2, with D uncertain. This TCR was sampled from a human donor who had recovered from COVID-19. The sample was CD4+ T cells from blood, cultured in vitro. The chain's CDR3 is CASSDDGRGREYGYTF. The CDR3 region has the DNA TGTGCCAGCAGTGATGACGGTCGAGGGAGGGAGTATGGCTACACCTTC.